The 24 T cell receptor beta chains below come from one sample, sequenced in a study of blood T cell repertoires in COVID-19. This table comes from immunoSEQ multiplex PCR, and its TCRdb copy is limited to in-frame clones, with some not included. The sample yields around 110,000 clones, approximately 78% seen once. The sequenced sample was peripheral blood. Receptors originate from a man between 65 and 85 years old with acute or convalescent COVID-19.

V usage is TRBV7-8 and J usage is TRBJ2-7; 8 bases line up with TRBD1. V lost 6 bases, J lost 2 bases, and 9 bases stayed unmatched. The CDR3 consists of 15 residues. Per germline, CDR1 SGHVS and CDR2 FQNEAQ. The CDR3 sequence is CASSSNRGAPYEQYF. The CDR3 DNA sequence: TGTGCCAGCAGTTCTAACAGGGGGGCCCCCTACGAGCAGTACTTC.

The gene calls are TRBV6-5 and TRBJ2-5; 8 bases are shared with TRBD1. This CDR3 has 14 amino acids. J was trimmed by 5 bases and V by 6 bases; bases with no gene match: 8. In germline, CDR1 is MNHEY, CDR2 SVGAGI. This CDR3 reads CASRSRQGSETQYF. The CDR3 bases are TGTGCCAGCAGGTCTAGACAGGGGTCGGAGACCCAGTACTTC.

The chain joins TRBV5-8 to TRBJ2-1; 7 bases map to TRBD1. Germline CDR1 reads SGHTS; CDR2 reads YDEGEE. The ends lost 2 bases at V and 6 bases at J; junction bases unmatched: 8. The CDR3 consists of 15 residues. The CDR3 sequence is CASSFRQGSGNEQFF. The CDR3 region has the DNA TGTGCCAGCAGCTTCAGACAGGGTTCGGGCAATGAGCAGTTCTTC.

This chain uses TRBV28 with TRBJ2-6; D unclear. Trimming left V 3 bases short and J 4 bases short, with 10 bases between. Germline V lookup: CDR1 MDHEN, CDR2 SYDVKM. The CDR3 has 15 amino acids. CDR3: CASSFGAPGANVLTF. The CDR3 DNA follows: TGTGCCAGCAGTTTCGGAGCACCGGGGGCCAACGTCCTGACTTTC. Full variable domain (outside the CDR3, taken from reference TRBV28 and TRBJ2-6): DVKVTQSSRYLVKRTGEKVFLECVQDMDHENMFWYRQDPGLGLRLIYFSYDVKMKEKGDIPEGYSVSREKKERFSLILESASTNQTSMYLCASSFGAPGANVLTFGAGSRLTVL.

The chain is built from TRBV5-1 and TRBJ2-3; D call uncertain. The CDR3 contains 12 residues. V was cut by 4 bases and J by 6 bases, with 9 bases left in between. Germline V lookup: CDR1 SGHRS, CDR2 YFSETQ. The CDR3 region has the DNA TGCGCCAGCAGCCCCCAGTCGGATACGCAGTATTTT. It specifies CASSPQSDTQYF.

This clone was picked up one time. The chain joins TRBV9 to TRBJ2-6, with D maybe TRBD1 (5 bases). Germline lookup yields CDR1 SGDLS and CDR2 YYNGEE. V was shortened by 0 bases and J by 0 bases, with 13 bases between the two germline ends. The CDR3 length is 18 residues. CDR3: CASSVGETTGSGANVLTF. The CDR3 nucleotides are TGTGCCAGCAGCGTAGGTGAGACAACAGGCTCTGGGGCCAACGTCCTGACTTTC.

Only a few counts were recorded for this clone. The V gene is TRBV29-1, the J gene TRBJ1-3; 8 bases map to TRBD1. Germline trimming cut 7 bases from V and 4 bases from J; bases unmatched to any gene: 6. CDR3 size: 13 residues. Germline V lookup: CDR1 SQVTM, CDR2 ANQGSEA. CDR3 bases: TGCAGCGGCCGGACAGGGCCCGGAAACACCATATATTTT. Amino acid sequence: CSGRTGPGNTIYF. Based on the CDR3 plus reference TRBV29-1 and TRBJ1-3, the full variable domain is SAVISQKPSRDICQRGTSLTIQCQVDSQVTMMFWYRQQPGQSLTLIATANQGSEATYESGFVIDKFPISRPNLTFSTLTVSNMSPEDSSIYLCSGRTGPGNTIYFGEGSWLTVV.

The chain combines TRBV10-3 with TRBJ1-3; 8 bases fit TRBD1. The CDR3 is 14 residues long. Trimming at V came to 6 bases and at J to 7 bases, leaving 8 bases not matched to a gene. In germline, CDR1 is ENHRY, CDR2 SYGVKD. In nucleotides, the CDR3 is TGTGCCATCAGCGCCCAGGGGGCGTCGAACACCATATATTTT. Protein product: CAISAQGASNTIYF.

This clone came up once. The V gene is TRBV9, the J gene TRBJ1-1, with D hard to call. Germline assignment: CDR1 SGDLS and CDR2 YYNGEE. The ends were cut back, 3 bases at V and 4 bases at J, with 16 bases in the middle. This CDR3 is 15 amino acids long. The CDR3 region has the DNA TGTGCCAGCAGCGAAGGAGGGTTGCGTGGCACTGAAGCTTTCTTT. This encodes CASSEGGLRGTEAFF.

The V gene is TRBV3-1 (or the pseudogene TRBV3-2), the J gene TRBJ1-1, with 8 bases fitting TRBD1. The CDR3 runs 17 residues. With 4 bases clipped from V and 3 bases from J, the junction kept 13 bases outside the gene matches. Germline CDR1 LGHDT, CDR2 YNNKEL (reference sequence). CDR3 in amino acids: CASSPNGQGRLDTEAFF. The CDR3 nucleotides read TGTGCCAGCAGCCCCAATGGACAGGGTAGGTTGGACACTGAAGCTTTCTTT.

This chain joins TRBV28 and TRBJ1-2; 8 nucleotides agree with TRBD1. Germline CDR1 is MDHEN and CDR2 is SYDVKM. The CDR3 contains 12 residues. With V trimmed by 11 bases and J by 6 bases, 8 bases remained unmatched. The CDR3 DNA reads TGTGCCGTTACCGGGACAGGAAATGGCTACACCTTC. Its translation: CAVTGTGNGYTF.

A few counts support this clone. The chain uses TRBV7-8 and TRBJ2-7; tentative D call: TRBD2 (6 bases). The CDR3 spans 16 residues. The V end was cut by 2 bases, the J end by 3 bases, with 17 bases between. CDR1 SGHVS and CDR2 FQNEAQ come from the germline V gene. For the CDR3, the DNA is TGTGCCAGCAGCTTAAGGCGGGACCCTAATTACTACGAGCAGTACTTC. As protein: CASSLRRDPNYYEQYF.

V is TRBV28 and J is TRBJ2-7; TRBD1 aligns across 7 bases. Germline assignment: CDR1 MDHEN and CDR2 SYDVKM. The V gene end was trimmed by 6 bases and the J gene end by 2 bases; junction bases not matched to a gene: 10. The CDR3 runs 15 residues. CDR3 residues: CASSQPRTGAYEQYF. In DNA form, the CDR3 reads TGTGCCAGCAGCCAGCCGCGGACAGGTGCCTACGAGCAGTACTTC.

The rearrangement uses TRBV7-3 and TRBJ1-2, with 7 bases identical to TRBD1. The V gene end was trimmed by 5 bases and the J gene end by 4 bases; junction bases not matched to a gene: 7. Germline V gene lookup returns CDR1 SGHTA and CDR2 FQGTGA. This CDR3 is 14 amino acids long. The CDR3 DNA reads TGTGCCAGCAGCCCGCGGAGGGACAGCTATGGCTACACCTTC. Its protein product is CASSPRRDSYGYTF.

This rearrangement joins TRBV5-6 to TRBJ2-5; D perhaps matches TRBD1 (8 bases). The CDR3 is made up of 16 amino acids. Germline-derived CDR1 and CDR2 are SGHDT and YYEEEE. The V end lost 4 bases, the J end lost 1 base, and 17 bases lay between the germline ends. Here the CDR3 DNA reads TGTGCCAGCAGCCCATTGCACAGGGGGGGCCAAGAGACCCAGTACTTC. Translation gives CASSPLHRGGQETQYF.

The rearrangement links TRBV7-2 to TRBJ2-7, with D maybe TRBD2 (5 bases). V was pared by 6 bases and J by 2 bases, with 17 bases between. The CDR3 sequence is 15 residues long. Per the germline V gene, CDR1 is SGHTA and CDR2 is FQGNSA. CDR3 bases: TGTGCCAGCAGTTCACGCGGGTTGCGGACCTACGAGCAGTACTTC. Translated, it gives CASSSRGLRTYEQYF. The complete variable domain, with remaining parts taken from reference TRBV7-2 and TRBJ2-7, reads GAGVSQSPSNKVTEKGKDVELRCDPISGHTALYWYRQSLGQGLEFLIYFQGNSAPDKSGLPSDRFSAERTGGSVSTLTIQRTQQEDSAVYLCASSSRGLRTYEQYFGPGTRLTVT.

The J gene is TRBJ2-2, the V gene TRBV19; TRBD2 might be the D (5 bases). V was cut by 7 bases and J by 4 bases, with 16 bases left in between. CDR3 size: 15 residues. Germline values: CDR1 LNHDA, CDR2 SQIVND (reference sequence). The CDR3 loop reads CASMLARAGTGELFF. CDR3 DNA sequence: TGTGCCAGTATGCTGGCTCGGGCGGGCACCGGGGAGCTGTTTTTT.

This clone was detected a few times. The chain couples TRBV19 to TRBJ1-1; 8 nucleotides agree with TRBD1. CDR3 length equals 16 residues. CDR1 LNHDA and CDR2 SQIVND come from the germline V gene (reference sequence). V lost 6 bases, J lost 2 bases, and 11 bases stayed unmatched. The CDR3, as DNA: TGTGCCAGTAGCATCGGGACAGGAGATGGAAACACTGAAGCTTTCTTT. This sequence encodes CASSIGTGDGNTEAFF.

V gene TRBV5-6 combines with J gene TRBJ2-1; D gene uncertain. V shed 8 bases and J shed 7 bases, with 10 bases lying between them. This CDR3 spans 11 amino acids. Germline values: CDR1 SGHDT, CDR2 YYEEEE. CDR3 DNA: TGTGCCAGTCACTATAGGAATGAGCAGTTCTTC. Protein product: CASHYRNEQFF.

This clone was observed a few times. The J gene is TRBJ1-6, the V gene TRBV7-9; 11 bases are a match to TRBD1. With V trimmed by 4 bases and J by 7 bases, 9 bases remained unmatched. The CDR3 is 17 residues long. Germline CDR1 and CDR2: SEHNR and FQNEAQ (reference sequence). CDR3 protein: CASSSSGGTGGNSPLHF. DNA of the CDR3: TGTGCCAGCAGCTCCTCAGGCGGGACAGGGGGAAATTCACCCCTCCACTTT.

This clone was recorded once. The CDR3 is CSVEGAGPKNIQYF. The CDR3 bases are TGCAGCGTTGAAGGGGCGGGCCCTAAAAACATTCAGTACTTC. The rearrangement links TRBV29-1 to TRBJ2-4, with D tentatively TRBD2 (5 bases). The CDR3 has 14 residues. CDR1 is SQVTM, CDR2 ANQGSEA, per germline. V dropped 1 base and J dropped 4 bases, with 11 bases sitting between them. Full variable domain (rest looked up from reference TRBV29-1 and TRBJ2-4): SAVISQKPSRDICQRGTSLTIQCQVDSQVTMMFWYRQQPGQSLTLIATANQGSEATYESGFVIDKFPISRPNLTFSTLTVSNMSPEDSSIYLCSVEGAGPKNIQYFGAGTRLSVL.

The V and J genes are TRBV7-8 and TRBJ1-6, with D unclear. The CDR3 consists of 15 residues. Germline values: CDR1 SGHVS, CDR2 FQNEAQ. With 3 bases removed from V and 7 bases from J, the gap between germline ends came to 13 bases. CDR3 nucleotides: TGTGCCAGCAGCTTTGGTGGCAGGTTCAATTCACCCCTCCACTTT. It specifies CASSFGGRFNSPLHF.

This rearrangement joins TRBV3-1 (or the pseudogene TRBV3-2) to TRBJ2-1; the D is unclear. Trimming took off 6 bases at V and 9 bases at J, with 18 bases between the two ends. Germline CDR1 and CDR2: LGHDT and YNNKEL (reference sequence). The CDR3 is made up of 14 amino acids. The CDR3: CASSPLRWPSEQFF. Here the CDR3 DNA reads TGTGCCAGCAGTCCCTTGAGGTGGCCTAGTGAGCAGTTCTTC.

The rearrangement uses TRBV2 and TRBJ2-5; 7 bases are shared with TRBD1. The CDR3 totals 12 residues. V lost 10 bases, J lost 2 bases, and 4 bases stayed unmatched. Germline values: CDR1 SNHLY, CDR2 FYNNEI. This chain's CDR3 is CANSGQQETQYF. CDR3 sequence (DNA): TGTGCCAACTCGGGACAGCAAGAGACCCAGTACTTC.